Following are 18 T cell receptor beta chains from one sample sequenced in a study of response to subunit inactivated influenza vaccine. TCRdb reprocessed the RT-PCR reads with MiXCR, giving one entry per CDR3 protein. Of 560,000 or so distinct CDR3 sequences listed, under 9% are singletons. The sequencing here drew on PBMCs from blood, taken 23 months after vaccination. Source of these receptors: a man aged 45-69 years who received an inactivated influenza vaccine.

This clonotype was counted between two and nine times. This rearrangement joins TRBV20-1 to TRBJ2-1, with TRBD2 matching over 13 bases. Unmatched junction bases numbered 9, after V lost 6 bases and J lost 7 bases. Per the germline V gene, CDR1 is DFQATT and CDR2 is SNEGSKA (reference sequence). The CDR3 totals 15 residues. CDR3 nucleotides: TGCAGTGCCATACGGACTAGCGGGAGCGGGAATGAGCAGTTCTTC. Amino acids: CSAIRTSGSGNEQFF.

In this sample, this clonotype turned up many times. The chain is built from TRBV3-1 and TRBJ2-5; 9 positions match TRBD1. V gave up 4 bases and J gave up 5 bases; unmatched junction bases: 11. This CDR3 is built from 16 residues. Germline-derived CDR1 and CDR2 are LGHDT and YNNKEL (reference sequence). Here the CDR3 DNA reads TGTGCCAGCAGCCGTCACCCCGGGACAGGGACGGAGACCCAGTACTTC. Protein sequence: CASSRHPGTGTETQYF.

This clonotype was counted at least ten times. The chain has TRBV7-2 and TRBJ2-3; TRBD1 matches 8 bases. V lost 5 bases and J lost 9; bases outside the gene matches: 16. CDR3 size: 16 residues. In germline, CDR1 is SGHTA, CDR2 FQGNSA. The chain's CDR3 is CASSPAGTGWGETQYF. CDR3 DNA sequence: TGTGCCAGCAGCCCGGCCGGGACAGGATGGGGAGAAACGCAGTATTTT.

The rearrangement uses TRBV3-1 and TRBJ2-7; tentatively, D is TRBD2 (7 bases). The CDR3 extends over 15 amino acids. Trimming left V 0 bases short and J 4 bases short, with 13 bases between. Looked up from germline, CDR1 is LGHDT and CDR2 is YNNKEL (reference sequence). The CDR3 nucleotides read TGTGCCAGCAGCCAAGATCCCAGGGGAGGGTACGAGCAGTACTTC. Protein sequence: CASSQDPRGGYEQYF.

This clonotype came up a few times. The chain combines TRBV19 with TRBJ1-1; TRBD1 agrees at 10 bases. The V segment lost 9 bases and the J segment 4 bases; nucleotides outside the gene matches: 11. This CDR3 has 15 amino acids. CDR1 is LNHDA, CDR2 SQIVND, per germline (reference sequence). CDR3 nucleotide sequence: TGTGCCAGCACCCGGGACAGGGGAGGTCCCACTGAAGCTTTCTTT. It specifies CASTRDRGGPTEAFF.

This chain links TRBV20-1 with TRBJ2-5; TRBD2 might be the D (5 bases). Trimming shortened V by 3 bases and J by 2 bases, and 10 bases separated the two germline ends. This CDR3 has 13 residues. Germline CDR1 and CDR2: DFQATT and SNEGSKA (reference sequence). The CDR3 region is CSARVLGQETQYF. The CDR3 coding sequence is TGCAGTGCTAGGGTACTAGGACAAGAGACCCAGTACTTC.

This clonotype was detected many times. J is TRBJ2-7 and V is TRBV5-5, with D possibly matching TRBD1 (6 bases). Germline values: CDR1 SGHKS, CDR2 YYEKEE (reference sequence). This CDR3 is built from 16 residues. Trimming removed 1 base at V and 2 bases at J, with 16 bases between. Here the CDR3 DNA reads TGTGCCAGCAGCTTGAGCAACAGGGCAAATACCTACGAGCAGTACTTC. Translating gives CASSLSNRANTYEQYF.

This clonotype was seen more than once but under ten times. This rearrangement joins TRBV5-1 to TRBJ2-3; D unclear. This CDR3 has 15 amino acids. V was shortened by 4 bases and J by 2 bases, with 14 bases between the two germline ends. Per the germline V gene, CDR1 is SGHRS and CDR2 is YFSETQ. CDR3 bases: TGCGCCAGCAGCACGGACGGCCAGTCCACAGATACGCAGTATTTT. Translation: CASSTDGQSTDTQYF.

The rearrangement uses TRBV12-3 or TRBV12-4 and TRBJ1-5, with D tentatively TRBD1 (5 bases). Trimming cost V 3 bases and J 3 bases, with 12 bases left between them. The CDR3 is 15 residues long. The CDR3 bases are TGTGCCAGCAGTTTCTCGCAGGGTAACAATCAGCCCCAGCATTTT. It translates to CASSFSQGNNQPQHF.

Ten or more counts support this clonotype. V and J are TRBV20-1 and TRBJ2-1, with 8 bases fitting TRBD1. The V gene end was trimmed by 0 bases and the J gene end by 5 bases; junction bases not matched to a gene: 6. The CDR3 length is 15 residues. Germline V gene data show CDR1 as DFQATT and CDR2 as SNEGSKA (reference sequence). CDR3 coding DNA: TGCAGTGCTAGAGATCCAGGGGGCGTCGACAATGAGCAGTTCTTC. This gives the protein CSARDPGGVDNEQFF.

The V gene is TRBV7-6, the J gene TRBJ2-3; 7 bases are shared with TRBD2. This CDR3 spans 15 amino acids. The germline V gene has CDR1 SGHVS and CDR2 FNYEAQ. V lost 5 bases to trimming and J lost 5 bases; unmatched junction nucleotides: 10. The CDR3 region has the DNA TGTGCCAGCAGCGGGCTTGGAAGCGGGGTAGATACGCAGTATTTT. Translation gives CASSGLGSGVDTQYF.

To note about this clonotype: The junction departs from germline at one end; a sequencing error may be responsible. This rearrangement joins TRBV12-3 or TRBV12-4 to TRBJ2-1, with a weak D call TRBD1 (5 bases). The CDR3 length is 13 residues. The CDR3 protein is CSSSFGRGNEQFF. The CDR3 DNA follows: TGTTCCAGCAGTTTTGGTAGGGGCAATGAGCAGTTCTTC.

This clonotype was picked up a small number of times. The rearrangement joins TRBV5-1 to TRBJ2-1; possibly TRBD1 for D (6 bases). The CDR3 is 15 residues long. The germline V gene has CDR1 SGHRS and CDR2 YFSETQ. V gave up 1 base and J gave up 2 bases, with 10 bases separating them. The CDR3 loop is CASSLFGTPYNEQFF. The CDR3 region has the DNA TGCGCCAGCAGCTTGTTTGGGACACCCTACAATGAGCAGTTCTTC.

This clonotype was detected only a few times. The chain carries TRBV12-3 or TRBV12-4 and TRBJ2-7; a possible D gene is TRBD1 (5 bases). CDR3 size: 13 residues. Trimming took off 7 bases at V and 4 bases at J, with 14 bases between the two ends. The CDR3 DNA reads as TGTGCCAGCACTAACAGGTTGGGGTACGAGCAGTACTTC. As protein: CASTNRLGYEQYF.

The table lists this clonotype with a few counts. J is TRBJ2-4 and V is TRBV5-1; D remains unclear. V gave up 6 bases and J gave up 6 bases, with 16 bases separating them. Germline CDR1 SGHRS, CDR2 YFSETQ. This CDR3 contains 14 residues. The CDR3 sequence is CASTADQVGNIQYF. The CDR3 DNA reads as TGCGCCAGCACGGCGGACCAGGTGGGAAACATTCAGTACTTC.

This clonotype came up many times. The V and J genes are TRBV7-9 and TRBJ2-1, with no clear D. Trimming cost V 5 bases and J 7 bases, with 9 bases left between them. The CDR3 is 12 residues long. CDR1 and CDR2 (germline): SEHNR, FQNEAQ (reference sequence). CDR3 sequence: CASSPRNNEQFF. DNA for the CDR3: TGTGCCAGCAGCCCTAGAAATAATGAGCAGTTCTTC.

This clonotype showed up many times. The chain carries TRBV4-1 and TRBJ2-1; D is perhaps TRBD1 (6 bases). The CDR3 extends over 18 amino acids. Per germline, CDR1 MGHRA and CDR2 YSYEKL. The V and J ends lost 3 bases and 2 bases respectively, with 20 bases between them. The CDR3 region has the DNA TGCGCCAGCAGCCAGGAGCAAGGACAGAAACTTACCTACAATGAGCAGTTCTTC. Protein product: CASSQEQGQKLTYNEQFF.

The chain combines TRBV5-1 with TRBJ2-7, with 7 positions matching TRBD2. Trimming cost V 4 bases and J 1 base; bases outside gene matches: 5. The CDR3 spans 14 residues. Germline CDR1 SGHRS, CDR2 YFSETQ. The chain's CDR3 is CASSATSASYEQYF. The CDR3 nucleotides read TGCGCCAGCAGCGCTACTAGCGCGTCCTACGAGCAGTACTTC.